Described below is a single T cell receptor (beta chain) sequence and its context. No antigen is known for it. Some clones are missing from TCRdb's copy, which holds only in-frame ones; the method was immunoSEQ multiplex PCR. The sample has roughly 100,000 clones, roughly nine tenths seen once. The V segment lost 5 bases and the J segment 3 bases; nucleotides outside the gene matches: 20. Germline lookup yields CDR1 GTSNPN and CDR2 SVGIG (reference sequence). The CDR3 consists of 18 residues. The data stem from a study of cytomegalovirus exposure and HLA in healthy donors. Background on the study: The same platform used for the 666 first-cohort repertoires was also used for the approximately 120 validation repertoires, as a later analysis reported.

The study, taken as a whole, reports: Associated with cytomegalovirus, according to the listing, were 150 to 200 TCR beta chains. A later analysis found first-cohort TCR clusters tended to co-occur in the 90 to 150 validation repertoires.

The donors were part of the validation cohort of around 110 subjects. That cohort was separate from the first cohort, which comprised roughly 670 subjects. Sequencing was done on a sample of PBMCs. The chain combines TRBV30 with TRBJ2-7; 9 bases line up with TRBD2. The receptor was isolated from a woman between 18 and 29 years old in good health and CMV-seropositive. The CDR3 nucleotides are TGTGCCTGGGCCAAGGGGGCTAAAGCGGGAGGCCCCTACTACGAGCAGTACTTC. This encodes CAWAKGAKAGGPYYEQYF.